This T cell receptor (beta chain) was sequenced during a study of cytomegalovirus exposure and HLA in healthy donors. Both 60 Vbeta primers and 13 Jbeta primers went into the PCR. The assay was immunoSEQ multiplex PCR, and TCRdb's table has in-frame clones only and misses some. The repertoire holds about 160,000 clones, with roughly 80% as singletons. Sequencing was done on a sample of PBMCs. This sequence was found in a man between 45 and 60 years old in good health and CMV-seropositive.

Here the CDR3 DNA reads TGCGCCAGCAGCCTGGGACAGGGGAATGAAAAACTGTTTTTT. Amino acids: CASSLGQGNEKLFF. The rearrangement uses TRBV4-1 and TRBJ1-4; TRBD1 matches 10 bases. The germline V gene has CDR1 MGHRA and CDR2 YSYEKL. With 4 bases clipped from V and 5 bases from J, the junction kept 1 base outside the gene matches. The CDR3 covers 14 residues.